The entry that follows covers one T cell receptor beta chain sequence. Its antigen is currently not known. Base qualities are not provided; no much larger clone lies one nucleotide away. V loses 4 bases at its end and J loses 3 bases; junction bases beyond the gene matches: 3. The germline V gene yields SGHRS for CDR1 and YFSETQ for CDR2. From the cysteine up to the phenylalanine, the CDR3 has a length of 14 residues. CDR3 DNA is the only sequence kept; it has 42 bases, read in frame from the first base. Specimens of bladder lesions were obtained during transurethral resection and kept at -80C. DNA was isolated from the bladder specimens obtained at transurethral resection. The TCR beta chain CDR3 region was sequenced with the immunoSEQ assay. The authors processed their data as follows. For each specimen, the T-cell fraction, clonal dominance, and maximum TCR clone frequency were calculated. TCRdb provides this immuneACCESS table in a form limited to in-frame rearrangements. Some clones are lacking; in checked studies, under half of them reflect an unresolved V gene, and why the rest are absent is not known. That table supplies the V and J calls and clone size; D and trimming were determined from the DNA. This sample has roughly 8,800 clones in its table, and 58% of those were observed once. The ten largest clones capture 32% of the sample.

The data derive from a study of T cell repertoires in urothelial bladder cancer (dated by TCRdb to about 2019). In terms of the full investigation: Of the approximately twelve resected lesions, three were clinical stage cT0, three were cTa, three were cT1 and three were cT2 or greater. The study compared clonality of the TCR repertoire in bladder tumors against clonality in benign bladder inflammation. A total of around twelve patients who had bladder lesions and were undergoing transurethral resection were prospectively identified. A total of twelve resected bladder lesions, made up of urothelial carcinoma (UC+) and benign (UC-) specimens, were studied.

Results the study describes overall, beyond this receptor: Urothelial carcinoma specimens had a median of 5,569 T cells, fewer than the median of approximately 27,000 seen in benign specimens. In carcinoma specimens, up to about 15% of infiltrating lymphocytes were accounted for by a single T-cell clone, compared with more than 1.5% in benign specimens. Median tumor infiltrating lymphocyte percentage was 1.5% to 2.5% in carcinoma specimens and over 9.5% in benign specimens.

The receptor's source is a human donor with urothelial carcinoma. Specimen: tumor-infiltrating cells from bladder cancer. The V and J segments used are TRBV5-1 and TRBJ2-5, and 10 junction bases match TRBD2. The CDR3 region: CASSRGLAEETQYF. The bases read TGCGCCAGCAGCCGCGGACTAGCGGAAGAGACCCAGTACTTC.